This T cell receptor beta chain was sequenced during a study of blood T cell repertoires in COVID-19. About the study: The United States, Italy and Spain were the sources of the acute and convalescent COVID-19 samples. In each case, the material was cDNA or gDNA derived from T cells, B-cell-depleted T cells, or PBMCs.

Those who participated ranged in age from roughly 18 to 90 years and resided in about two dozen US areas. V trimming: 5 bases; J trimming: 5 bases; junction bases outside the gene matches: 8. The CDR3 consists of 15 residues. The germline V gene encodes CDR1 LNHDA and CDR2 SQIVND (reference sequence). Methods used by the authors: Estimation of nucleated cell counts was performed using reference gene primer amplification. TCRdb's copy holds only in-frame clones and misses some; the assay was immunoSEQ multiplex PCR. For V, J and clone size, that table is used; D and trimming come from the DNA. This sample has hundreds of thousands of clones; around 86% occur once, and the top ten carry under 2%.

Specimen: PBMCs or T cells enriched from blood (not recorded which). This receptor was identified in a woman aged 45 to 65 who had recovered from COVID-19. The V gene is TRBV19, the J gene TRBJ2-2, with 7 bases fitting TRBD1. As DNA, the CDR3 is TGTGCCAGTAGTCGGCAGGGGGTCTCGACCGGGGAGCTGTTTTTT. Translating gives CASSRQGVSTGELFF.